This T cell receptor (beta chain) is drawn from a study of blood T cell repertoires in COVID-19. The length of the CDR3 is 16 residues. Trimming at V came to 5 bases and at J to 6 bases, leaving 13 bases not matched to a gene. CDR1 is MGHRA, CDR2 YSYEKL, per germline. Libraries were prepared by immunoSEQ multiplex PCR; TCRdb keeps only in-frame clonotypes and omits some of them. The repertoire has about 170,000 clones, more than 80% of them found once; the top ten carry less than 15%. The sample was PBMCs or T cells enriched from blood (not recorded which). The receptor's source is a man between 45 and 60 years old who had recovered from COVID-19. The V call is TRBV4-1, the J call TRBJ2-1, with 7 nucleotides matching TRBD1. The CDR3 is CASSSQPGQLGNEQFF. CDR3 coding DNA: TGCGCCAGCAGCTCGCAACCGGGACAGCTCGGCAATGAGCAGTTCTTC.